This T cell receptor beta chain was documented in a study of identical twins. Trimming stripped 6 bases from V and 2 bases from J, with 11 bases between. Germline assignment: CDR1 DFQATT and CDR2 SNEGSKA (reference sequence). CDR3 size: 12 residues. MiXCR, run by TCRdb on the 5' RACE reads, gives a single entry per CDR3 protein. The sample has around 960,000 distinct CDR3 sequences, approximately 13% seen once; the top ten hold under 2%. These sequences were also reported in another study, on yellow fever vaccine responses in identical twins.

The specimen was PBMCs. The V gene is TRBV20-1, the J gene TRBJ2-7, with D possibly called TRBD1 or TRBD2 (5 bases each). The TCR originated in a woman aged 18-30 years in good health. CDR3 loop: CSARDVTYEQYF. Written as DNA, the CDR3 is TGCAGTGCGAGGGACGTCACCTACGAGCAGTACTTC.